This TCR beta chain was observed in a study of cytomegalovirus exposure and HLA in healthy donors. Points on this clone: Its antigen is still unknown.

General study results and limits: According to the study, 150 to 200 TCR beta chains were cytomegalovirus-associated. Common viral pathogens seemed to be connected with several of the most significant clusters, according to a later analysis.

This CDR3 has 13 amino acids. Trimming shortened V by 0 bases and J by 5 bases, and 6 bases separated the two germline ends. CDR1 is KGHSH and CDR2 is LQKENI in the germline V gene. Use of 60 Vbeta and 13 Jbeta primers characterized the PCR. Methods used by the authors: The authors later counted 65 million to 90 million unique TCR beta chains, around 9.9 million of them shared. Method: immunoSEQ multiplex PCR; TCRdb's copy keeps in-frame clones and lacks some. The D gene and trimming were derived from the DNA, and the V and J assignments and clone size from that table. The sample lists a few hundred thousand clones; around 90% were seen once.

J is TRBJ2-3 and V is TRBV18, with D possibly being TRBD1 (5 bases). The sample taken for sequencing was PBMCs. The receptor was derived from a woman aged 18-29 years in good health and CMV-seronegative. DNA for the CDR3: TGTGCCAGCTCACCACCGGGGCAAGATACGCAGTATTTT. This sequence encodes CASSPPGQDTQYF.